This section outlines one TCR beta chain sequence together with its context. The CDR3 consists of 13 residues. The germline CDR1 and CDR2 sequences are KGHSH and LQKENI. The V end lost 5 bases, the J end lost 0 bases, and 6 bases lay between the germline ends. This sample was taken from a study of OX40 agonist ivuxolimab in advanced cancers. Overall study: Administration of intravenous ivuxolimab to patients occurred every 2 weeks at 0.01 to 10 mg/kg. Each dose-escalation patient presented with hepatocellular carcinoma, melanoma, renal cell or head and neck cancer. Eligibility rules accepted prior anti-PD-1, anti-PD-L1 or anti-CTLA-4 therapy, and 40% had some.

Systemic immunosuppression or autoimmune disease history was grounds to exclude patients. Assay used: immunoSEQ multiplex PCR; TCRdb lists only in-frame clones, some missing. Among approximately 77,000 clones, around four fifths were seen once, and the ten largest hold around 2%. The input for sequencing was CD4+ or CD8+ T cells sorted from blood, taken in a trial of the OX40 agonist ivuxolimab. The TCR sequence derives from an adult with an advanced solid tumor such as melanoma, head and neck, liver or kidney cancer. J is TRBJ2-3 and V is TRBV18; no clear D gene. The CDR3 DNA reads TGTGCCAGCTCAATTACTAGCACAGATACGCAGTATTTT. It is translated as CASSITSTDTQYF. Variable domain in full (rest from reference TRBV18 and TRBJ2-3): NAGVMQNPRHLVRRRGQEARLRCSPMKGHSHVYWYRQLPEEGLKFMVYLQKENIIDESGMPKERFSAEFPKEGPSILRIQQVVRGDSAAYFCASSITSTDTQYFGPGTRLTVL.